Sequencing of this T cell receptor beta chain was carried out in a study of blood T cell repertoires in COVID-19. Study in general: Sites in the United States, Italy and Spain provided acute and convalescent COVID-19 samples.

In the authors' workflow: Cell counts per sample came from amplifying reference gene primers. The repertoire was sequenced with immunoSEQ multiplex PCR; TCRdb's copy has only in-frame clones and lacks some. The D gene and trimming were derived from the DNA, and the V and J assignments and clone size from that table. The table has around 130,000 clones, 87% seen once; the top ten hold less than 2.5%. The CDR3 consists of 18 residues. CDR1 is LNHDA and CDR2 is SQIVND in the germline V gene (reference sequence). The V gene end was trimmed by 9 bases and the J gene end by 0 bases; junction bases not matched to a gene: 13. This clone was recorded only once.

The clonotype originates from a woman aged 45-59 years with acute or convalescent COVID-19. The sequencing sample was made of peripheral blood. V is TRBV19 and J is TRBJ2-6, with TRBD1 matching 8 bases. The CDR3 sequence is CASMPRTGISSGANVLTF. CDR3 in DNA: TGTGCCAGCATGCCGAGGACAGGGATTTCCTCTGGGGCCAACGTCCTGACTTTC.